This entry features one T cell receptor beta chain sequence. CDR1 is MNHEY, CDR2 SVGEGT, per germline. The CDR3 has 16 amino acids. The ends lost 0 bases at V and 4 bases at J; junction bases unmatched: 6. Sequencing used immunoSEQ multiplex PCR; TCRdb keeps in-frame clones, though not all of them. The top ten clones hold more than 1.5% of a sample with 170,000 or so clones, around 83% of them seen once. The record originates from a study of blood T cell repertoires in COVID-19. Study-wide context: T cells, B-cell-depleted T cells, or PBMCs provided the cDNA or gDNA that served as material.

This TCR derives from a human donor in a cohort sampled during active COVID-19. The sample taken for sequencing was peripheral blood. This chain uses TRBV6-2 or TRBV6-3 with TRBJ1-5, with 7 bases identical to TRBD1. CDR3 amino acids: CASSYSATGTNQPQHF. CDR3 nucleotide sequence: TGTGCCAGCAGTTACTCCGCGACAGGGACGAATCAGCCCCAGCATTTT.